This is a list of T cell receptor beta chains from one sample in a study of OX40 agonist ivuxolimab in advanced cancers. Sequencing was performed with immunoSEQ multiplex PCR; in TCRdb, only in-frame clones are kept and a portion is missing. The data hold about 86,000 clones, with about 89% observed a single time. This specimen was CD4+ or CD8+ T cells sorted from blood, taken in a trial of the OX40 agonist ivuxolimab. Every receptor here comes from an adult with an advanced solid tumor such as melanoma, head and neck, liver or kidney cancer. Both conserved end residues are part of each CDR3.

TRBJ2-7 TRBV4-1 CASSQELAGVPYEQYF
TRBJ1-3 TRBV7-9 CASSLAPGANSGNTIYF
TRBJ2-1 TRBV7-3 CASSSAGTNNEQFF
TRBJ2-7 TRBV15 CATRSPGAYEQYF
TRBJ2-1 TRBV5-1 CASSIRDEQFF
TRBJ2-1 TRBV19 CASSIYSGFYNEQFF
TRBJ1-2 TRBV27 CASSLYRGYGYTF
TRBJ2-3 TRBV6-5 CASSYATGGSDTQYF
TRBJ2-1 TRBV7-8 CASSPPLVGTSAALEQFF
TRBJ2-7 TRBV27 CASSGLGRAPYEQYF
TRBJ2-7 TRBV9 CASTAGGESSYEQYF
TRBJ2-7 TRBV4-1 CASSTRLAAGYEQYF
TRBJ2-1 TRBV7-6 CASSSSRQYNEQFF
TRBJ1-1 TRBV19 CASSIDLQGGTEAFF
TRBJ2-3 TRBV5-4 CASRPGLVVPDTQYF
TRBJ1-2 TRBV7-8 CASSSGLGYTF
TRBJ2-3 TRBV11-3 CASSWSDTQYF
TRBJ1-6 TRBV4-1 CASSQGGQGAYSPLHF
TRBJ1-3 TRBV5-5 CASSAGTAGNTIYF
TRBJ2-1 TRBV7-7 CASSSSGGREQFF
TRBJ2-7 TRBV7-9 CASSPGTADEQYF
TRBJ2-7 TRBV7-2 CASSSFSSDEQYF
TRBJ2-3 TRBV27 CVAGWGDTQYF
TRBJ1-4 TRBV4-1 CASSQMGHVFF
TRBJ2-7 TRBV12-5 CASGLMAGSYEQYF
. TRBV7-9 CASSLAHGGGYEQYF
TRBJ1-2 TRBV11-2 CASSPGTANYGYTF
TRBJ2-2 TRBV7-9 CASSVFPTLGDTGELFF
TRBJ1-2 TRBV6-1 CASSETDIFGYGYTF
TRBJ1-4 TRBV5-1 CASSPTGQVNEKLFF
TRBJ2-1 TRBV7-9 CASRPLATTSGRSRNEQFF
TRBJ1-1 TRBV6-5 CASSSGHPNTEAFF
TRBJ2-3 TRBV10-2 CASRPLGADTQYF
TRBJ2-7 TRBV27 CASSPITSGIYEQYF
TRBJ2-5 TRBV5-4 CASSLSSGQETQYF
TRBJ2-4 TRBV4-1 CASSQGGANIQYF
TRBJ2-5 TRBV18 CASSPPKTGGWETQYF
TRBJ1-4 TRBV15 CATSAMNEKLFF
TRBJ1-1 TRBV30 CAWSAGTGAEAFF
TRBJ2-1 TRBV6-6 CASSYTSGVGNEQFF
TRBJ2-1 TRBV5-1 CASSLGGRSYNEQFF
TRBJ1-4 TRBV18 CASSPGVTNEKLFF
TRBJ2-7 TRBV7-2 CASSFIAASYEQYF
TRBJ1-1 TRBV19 CATSTAGRTEAFF
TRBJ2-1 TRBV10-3 CAISGLAGDRNEQFF
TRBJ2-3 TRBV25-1 CASSEGPSGVTDTQYF
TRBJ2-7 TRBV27 CASSPGTGPYEQYF
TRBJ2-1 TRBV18 CASSHRDRAFNEQFF